The following is a T cell receptor beta chain sequence with its context. This same CDR3 is encoded by further DNA sequences in the sample. Original data processing: Sequence data from immunoSEQ were junction-only and lacked quality scores; consequently, filtering differed. Clones were sequenced by immunoSEQ multiplex PCR, and TCRdb holds only the in-frame ones, with some missing. That table supplies the V and J calls and clone size; D and trimming were determined from the DNA. Among 2 million to 2.5 million clones listed, around 93% were seen once. The germline V gene has CDR1 SGHRS and CDR2 YFSETQ. The V gene lost 0 bases and the J gene lost 2 bases, with 12 bases spanning the gap. This CDR3 region has 16 residues. These data belong to a study of shared clonotypes between healthy human individuals.

The TCR was taken from a man younger than 35 in good health. Some clones in this sample may be carry-over from other donors' samples. Sequencing was done on a sample of naive CD4+ T cells from PBMCs. Specified subset: CD45RA+ positively selected. The chain joins TRBV5-1 to TRBJ1-5; unclear D gene. The CDR3 DNA reads as TGCGCCAGCAGCTTGGGTTCGAGCGGGGGCAATCAGCCCCAGCATTTT. It encodes CASSLGSSGGNQPQHF.